Listed below are T cell receptor beta chains from one sample, sequenced in a study of blood T cells in healthy people across ages. TCRdb itself ran the 5' RACE reads through MiXCR, one entry per CDR3 protein. The sample lists around 2 million distinct CDR3 sequences, around 42% occurring once. The specimen was blood. All receptors derive from a human donor in good health. Each CDR3 is given with its conserved first and last residue. A D gene is named only where the DNA matches it firmly. Only some rows state a clone size, as once, few, many or a class for expanded clones.

few,TRBJ2-5,TRBD2,TRBV2,TGTGCCAGCAGTGTCGAGACTAGCGGGGGTTGGGGGGAGACCCAGTACTTC,CASSVETSGGWGETQYF
few,TRBJ2-1,TRBD2,TRBV28,TGTGCCAGCAGCACCGTTGGGAGCGGGGGAGACAATGAGCAGTTCTTC,CASSTVGSGGDNEQFF
.,TRBJ1-1,TRBD1,TRBV4-3,TGCGCCAGCAACCAAGAGTCCGGACAGGGCAAGGACACTGAAGCTTTCTTT,CASNQESGQGKDTEAFF
.,TRBJ2-1,TRBD1,TRBV5-5,TGTGCCAGCAGCTTGGTCACAGGGGACAATGAGCAGTTCTTC,CASSLVTGDNEQFF
once,TRBJ1-2,TRBD1,TRBV6-5,TGTGCCAGCAGTACACCAGGGGGATGGTATGGCTACACCTTC,CASSTPGGWYGYTF
many,TRBJ2-6,.,TRBV20-1,TGCAGTGCTCAACAGGGATCTGGGGCCAACGTCCTGACTTTC,CSAQQGSGANVLTF
few,TRBJ2-7,TRBD1,TRBV4-3,TGCGCCAGCAGCCAGCGGGACAGGGCCTACTACGAGCAGTACTTC,CASSQRDRAYYEQYF
.,TRBJ2-6,TRBD1,TRBV28,TGTGCCAGTCTTACCGGGACAGGGTATCCCGGGGCCAACGTCCTGACTTTC,CASLTGTGYPGANVLTF
few,TRBJ2-1,.,TRBV5-1,TGCGCCAGCAGCTTTCTCCTCTCCTACAATGAGCAGTTCTTC,CASSFLLSYNEQFF
.,TRBJ2-1,.,TRBV20-1,TGCAGTGCTGTACTAGGGGGGAGCTCCTACAATGAGCAGTTCTTC,CSAVLGGSSYNEQFF
.,TRBJ2-7,TRBD2,TRBV5-1,TGCGCCAGCAGACTGTCTAGCGGACCCTACGAGCAGTACTTC,CASRLSSGPYEQYF
many,TRBJ2-7,.,TRBV7-9,TGTGCCAGCAGCTTACGGGGGCAGGATAACGAGCAGTACTTC,CASSLRGQDNEQYF
few,TRBJ2-5,.,TRBV3-1,TGTGCCAGCAGCCAAGGTCCAGCGGGCCAAGAGACCCAGTACTTC,CASSQGPAGQETQYF
.,TRBJ2-2,TRBD1,TRBV28,TGTGCCAGCAGTTTAGATCGACAGGGGGCAGTTTACACCGGGGAGCTGTTTTTT,CASSLDRQGAVYTGELFF
few,TRBJ2-5,TRBD2,TRBV20-1,TGCAGTGCTAGAGGGAGCGGGGATCCTTGGGAGCAGTACTTC,CSARGSGDPWEQYF
.,TRBJ1-2,TRBD1,TRBV9,TGTGCCAGCAGCGCCCTCGGGACAGCGGATGGCTACACCTTC,CASSALGTADGYTF
many,TRBJ2-5,TRBD2,TRBV20-1,TGCAGTGCTAGAGTAGTCGGGGGGTCTCCGCAAGAGACCCAGTACTTC,CSARVVGGSPQETQYF
.,TRBJ2-3,TRBD2,TRBV5-5,TGTGCCAGCAGCTTGGCGGCGGGGGGGTCGGCAGATACGCAGTATTTT,CASSLAAGGSADTQYF
.,TRBJ1-4,.,TRBV12-3/TRBV12-4,TGTGCCAGCAGTCTCGTATTTGGTGAAAAACTGTTTTTT,CASSLVFGEKLFF
.,TRBJ2-5,.,TRBV29-1,TGCAGCGTTGAAACAGAGAGAAGAGAGACCCAGTACTTC,CSVETERRETQYF
.,TRBJ1-1,.,TRBV10-2,TGCGCCAGCAGTGAAATAAGGGTGGGCACTGAAGCTTTCTTT,CASSEIRVGTEAFF
few,TRBJ1-2,TRBD1,TRBV5-1,TGCGCCAGCAGCTCCCGGGACAGGGGGGACGGGGGCTACACCTTC,CASSSRDRGDGGYTF
few,TRBJ2-1,TRBD2,TRBV29-1,TGCAGCGCAATTCGACTAGCGGGGGGGTATGAGCAGTTCTTC,CSAIRLAGGYEQFF
.,TRBJ2-1,.,TRBV28,TGTGCCAGCAGGCCCCCCGGGAGATCCTACAATGAGCAGTTCTTC,CASRPPGRSYNEQFF
.,TRBJ2-4,.,TRBV21-1,TGTGCCAGCAGCAAAGCGCGAGTGGGGATTCTAGCCAAAAACATTCAGTACTTC,CASSKARVGILAKNIQYF
.,TRBJ2-5,TRBD1,TRBV4-3,TGCGCCAGCAGCCAAGATCCCCAAAACAGGGGGATGGGGTACTTC,CASSQDPQNRGMGYF
.,TRBJ1-5,.,TRBV7-2,TGTGCCAGCAGTTTGGGGGGTTTCGTTGATCAGCCCCAGCATTTT,CASSLGGFVDQPQHF
.,TRBJ1-2,TRBD1,TRBV28,TGTGCCAGCAGTTTACTGACAGGGGATGGCTACACCTTC,CASSLLTGDGYTF
.,TRBJ2-7,.,TRBV6-6,TGTGCCAGCAGTTCGTTTAAGGGACAAGACGAGCAGTACTTC,CASSSFKGQDEQYF
many,TRBJ2-3,.,TRBV20-1,TGCAGTGCTAGCTCTAGCACAGATACGCAGTATTTT,CSASSSTDTQYF
many,TRBJ2-3,.,TRBV4-3,TGCGCCAGCAGCCAAGAAGGTAGCAAGTTTAGATATACGCAGTATTTT,CASSQEGSKFRYTQYF
once,TRBJ2-5,.,TRBV7-3,TGTGCCAGCAGCCTTGGGCCCGTGAAACCCCAGTACTTC,CASSLGPVKPQYF
.,TRBJ2-3,.,TRBV20-1,TGCAGTGCCCTGACAGAGGGCACAGATACGCAGTATTTT,CSALTEGTDTQYF
.,TRBJ1-2,.,TRBV27,TGTGCCAGCAGTGGAGACATAGGGTCGAGTTATGGCTACACCTTC,CASSGDIGSSYGYTF
.,TRBJ2-1,.,TRBV6-1,TGTGCCAGCAGTGAGTACAGATACAATGAGCAGTTCTTC,CASSEYRYNEQFF
few,TRBJ1-2,TRBD1,TRBV4-3,TGCGCCAGCAGCCAAGATCGGGGACAGGCTACCGGGGGCTACACCTTC,CASSQDRGQATGGYTF
few,TRBJ1-2,.,TRBV10-3,TGTGCCATCAGTGAGACAGGGAGCTATGGCTACACCTTC,CAISETGSYGYTF
once,TRBJ2-5,.,TRBV25-1,TGTCCTGGGGTCGAAGAGACCCAGTACTTC,CPGVEETQYF
.,TRBJ2-7,TRBD2,TRBV6-5,TGTGCCAGCAGTGTCCGACGGGGGGACTACGAGCAGTACTTC,CASSVRRGDYEQYF
.,TRBJ2-5,.,TRBV29-1,TGCAGCGTAGGGCGGAACAAAGAGACCCAGTACTTC,CSVGRNKETQYF
.,TRBJ2-1,.,TRBV5-6,TGTGCCAGCATCAACCCACGCTCGTCCTACAATGAGCAGTTCTTC,CASINPRSSYNEQFF
.,TRBJ2-1,.,TRBV4-3,TGCACCAGCAGCCATTACCTTGGGGACTCACCTTCCTACAATGAGCAGTTCTTC,CTSSHYLGDSPSYNEQFF
.,TRBJ2-7,TRBD1,TRBV7-7,TGTGCCAGCAGCGTCGGGACAGGGGAGACCTACGAGCAGTACTTC,CASSVGTGETYEQYF
.,TRBJ2-1,TRBD1,TRBV12-3/TRBV12-4,TGTGCCAGCAGTTTAACTGTTGGACAGGGGTCTTACGGAGCCTACAATGAGCAGTTCTTC,CASSLTVGQGSYGAYNEQFF
.,TRBJ2-1,.,TRBV6-2/TRBV6-3,TGTGCCAGCAGTCAACGGACACCGAATGAGCAGTTCTTC,CASSQRTPNEQFF
few,TRBJ2-7,.,TRBV7-8,TGTGCCAGCAGCTTGAGCAGGGGCACCCTCAGCGAGCAGTACTTC,CASSLSRGTLSEQYF
.,TRBJ2-5,.,TRBV5-1,TGCGCCAGCAGCTCCGGGACTCAGGATGGGACCCAGTACTTC,CASSSGTQDGTQYF
.,TRBJ2-7,TRBD2,TRBV6-1,TGTGCCAGCAGTATAGCGGGGGGGGACAACAATGAGCAGTACTTC,CASSIAGGDNNEQYF
.,TRBJ1-5,TRBD1,TRBV15,TGTGCCACCAGCAGAAGGGACAGGCAGGAGCCCCAGCATTTT,CATSRRDRQEPQHF
few,TRBJ1-4,TRBD1,TRBV7-2,TGTGCCAGCAGCCTGACAGGGTTAGGTGAAAAACTGTTTTTT,CASSLTGLGEKLFF
.,TRBJ2-7,TRBD1,TRBV10-3,TGTGCCACCGGGACAGGGGTAGATATCGAGCAGTACTTC,CATGTGVDIEQYF
.,TRBJ2-1,.,TRBV7-2,TGTGCCAGCAGCTCCAGGGGAGGTACAAGAGAGCAGTTCTTC,CASSSRGGTREQFF
.,TRBJ2-6,TRBD1,TRBV3-1,TGTGCCAGCAGCCATGTAACAGGGGGCGGACCGGCCAACGTCCCGACTTTC,CASSHVTGGGPANVPTF
few,TRBJ1-4,TRBD1,TRBV12-3/TRBV12-4,TGTGCCAGCAGTTCCAGGGGGGAAAAACTGTTTTTT,CASSSRGEKLFF
many,TRBJ2-5,.,TRBV29-1,TGCAGCGCCCTTCGAGGGATGCAAGAGACCCAGTACTTC,CSALRGMQETQYF
.,TRBJ2-7,TRBD1,TRBV4-2,TGTGCCAGCAGCCCCGCCCGGACAGGGGGCGCGGAGTACGAGCAGTACTTC,CASSPARTGGAEYEQYF
few,TRBJ2-1,.,TRBV9,TGTGCCAGCGGCCGATTCGGGCGCAATGAGCAGTTCTTC,CASGRFGRNEQFF